These 11 T cell receptor beta chains were all obtained from the same sample, sequenced in a study of cytomegalovirus exposure and HLA in healthy donors. The protocol was immunoSEQ multiplex PCR, while the TCRdb copy is restricted to in-frame clones and leaves out a portion. Of around 150,000 clones in the sample, roughly 84% were seen once. The source material was PBMCs. These receptors were obtained from a man aged 30-40 years in good health and CMV-seropositive.

This clone was detected once. V usage is TRBV11-2 and J usage is TRBJ2-7; 10 nucleotides align to TRBD1. CDR1 is SGHAT and CDR2 is FQNNGV in the germline V gene. The CDR3 has 15 residues. Germline trimming cut 0 bases from V and 2 bases from J; bases unmatched to any gene: 1. The CDR3 reads CASSLEGQGAYEQYF. Here the CDR3 DNA reads TGTGCCAGCAGCTTAGAAGGACAGGGGGCCTACGAGCAGTACTTC.

This chain's CDR3 is CASSGSIDRTTGELFF. CDR3 bases: TGTGCCAGCAGTGGATCTATCGACAGGACCACCGGGGAGCTGTTTTTT. The rearrangement joins TRBV25-1 to TRBJ2-2, with D maybe TRBD1 (6 bases). Germline assignment: CDR1 MGHDK and CDR2 SYGVNS. Trimming left V 4 bases short and J 4 bases short, with 16 bases between. The CDR3 covers 16 residues.

The chain combines TRBV7-9 with TRBJ2-3; 7 bases are shared with TRBD2. CDR3 length equals 17 residues. The V gene end was trimmed by 5 bases and the J gene end by 2 bases; junction bases not matched to a gene: 13. Germline CDR1 is SEHNR and CDR2 is FQNEAQ (reference sequence). CDR3 sequence (DNA): TGTGCCAGCAGCCGACCAACTCGGGGGGAGTACACAGATACGCAGTATTTT. Residues: CASSRPTRGEYTDTQYF.

The chain carries TRBV7-6 and TRBJ2-2, with TRBD2 identical over 16 bases. Germline CDR1 and CDR2: SGHVS and FNYEAQ. After removal of 4 bases from V and 5 bases from J, the junction contained 7 bases not matched to a gene. The CDR3 is 18 residues long. The CDR3 protein is CASSSGTSGGAGTGELFF. The CDR3 bases are TGTGCCAGCAGCTCGGGGACTAGCGGGGGGGCCGGAACCGGGGAGCTGTTTTTT.

The chain is built from TRBV11-3 and TRBJ2-3; D perhaps matches TRBD1 (6 bases). The V and J ends lost 4 bases and 3 bases respectively, with 17 bases between them. The CDR3 has 16 amino acids. Germline assignment: CDR1 SGHNT and CDR2 YENEEA. CDR3 sequence (DNA): TGTGCCAGCAGCTCTCGCAGCGGTCAGGGGACAGATACGCAGTATTTT. Its protein is CASSSRSGQGTDTQYF. Together with reference TRBV11-3 and TRBJ2-3, the CDR3 gives the full variable domain: EAGVVQSPRYKIIEKKQPVAFWCNPISGHNTLYWYLQNLGQGPELLIRYENEEAVDDSQLPKDRFSAERLKGVDSTLKIQPAELGDSAVYLCASSSRSGQGTDTQYFGPGTRLTVL.

This sequence joins TRBV18 and TRBJ2-3; the D gene is possibly TRBD1 (6 bases). The CDR3 is made up of 15 amino acids. Germline V CDR1 and CDR2: KGHSH, LQKENI. V lost 6 bases and J lost 5, with 18 bases in between. The CDR3 nucleotides read TGTGCCAGCTCCCCGAGAGGACAGATACAAGATACGCAGTATTTT. Encoded protein: CASSPRGQIQDTQYF.

A remark on this clone: Other DNA sequences in this specimen translate into the identical CDR3. The rearrangement links TRBV5-1 to TRBJ1-6; 7 bases fit TRBD1. Germline CDR1 and CDR2: SGHRS and YFSETQ. The CDR3 runs to 15 residues. Germline trimming cut 0 bases from V and 7 bases from J; bases unmatched to any gene: 4. This chain's CDR3 is CASSLGDRENSPLHF. The CDR3 region has the DNA TGCGCCAGCAGCTTGGGAGACAGGGAAAATTCACCCCTCCACTTT.

The V call is TRBV6-5, the J call TRBJ2-7; 9 nucleotides line up with TRBD2. Germline trimming cut 6 bases from V and 5 bases from J; bases unmatched to any gene: 11. Germline values: CDR1 MNHEY, CDR2 SVGAGI. There are 15 residues in the CDR3. The CDR3 is CASSGLAGPTDEQYF. DNA of the CDR3: TGTGCCAGCAGCGGGCTAGCGGGGCCGACCGACGAGCAGTACTTC.

The J gene is TRBJ2-7, the V gene TRBV7-9; D unresolved. This CDR3 has 12 residues. Germline CDR1 SEHNR, CDR2 FQNEAQ (reference sequence). The germline V and J ends were trimmed by 7 bases and 0 bases, with 7 bases remaining between them. CDR3 region: CASTPSSYEQYF. Written as DNA, the CDR3 is TGTGCCAGCACCCCGAGCTCCTACGAGCAGTACTTC.

CDR3 protein: CASGLSDRVTYEQYF. The CDR3 DNA is TGTGCTAGTGGTTTGTCCGACAGGGTTACCTACGAGCAGTACTTC. This rearrangement joins TRBV12-5 to TRBJ2-7; TRBD1 agrees at 7 bases. The CDR3 runs to 15 residues. The V segment lost 2 bases and the J segment 2 bases; nucleotides outside the gene matches: 6. CDR1 is LGHNT, CDR2 FRNRAP, per germline.

The rearrangement links TRBV7-9 to TRBJ2-1; the match to TRBD2 covers 13 bases. The CDR3 covers 18 residues. Germline V CDR1 and CDR2: SEHNR, FQNEAQ (reference sequence). The ends lost 5 bases at V and 2 bases at J; junction bases unmatched: 9. The CDR3 is CASSQGLAGIEAYNEQFF. The CDR3 coding sequence is TGTGCCAGCAGCCAGGGACTAGCGGGAATCGAGGCCTACAATGAGCAGTTCTTC.